Listed below are T cell receptor beta chains from one sample, sequenced in a study of long-term antiretroviral therapy in people with HIV. Here immunoSEQ multiplex PCR was the method, and the copy in TCRdb shows in-frame clones only, minus some. The profile shows tens of thousands of clones, approximately 86% of them singletons. This material consisted of unsorted PBMCs, taken 0.1 years before starting antiretroviral therapy. Source of these receptors: a woman aged 50 to 65 with HIV. Each CDR3 is given with its conserved first and last residue. D genes are given only for firm matches.

v_gene	d_gene	len	j_gene	CDR3aa	CDR3nt
TRBV29-1	TRBD1	14	TRBJ1-4	CSVETGQGREKLFF	TGCAGCGTTGAGACGGGACAGGGGCGTGAAAAACTGTTTTTT
TRBV5-6	-	18	TRBJ1-6	CASSLGQLLSSYNSPLHF	TGTGCCAGCAGCTTAGGACAGCTCTTGAGCTCCTATAATTCACCCCTCCACTTT
TRBV19	TRBD1	16	TRBJ1-6	CASSTATGTYNSPLHF	TGTGCCAGTAGTACCGCGACAGGGACCTATAATTCACCCCTCCACTTT
TRBV6-6	-	13	TRBJ1-1	CASSRQVNTEAFF	TGTGCCAGCAGCCGACAGGTGAACACTGAAGCTTTCTTT
TRBV19	-	13	TRBJ1-1	CASSIREDTEAFF	TGTGCCAGTAGTATTAGGGAAGACACTGAAGCTTTCTTT
TRBV7-9	-	12	TRBJ2-1	CASSLGVTEQFF	TGTGCCAGCAGCTTAGGGGTCACAGAGCAGTTCTTC
TRBV15	-	14	TRBJ2-3	CATSREGYTDTQYF	TGTGCCACCAGCAGAGAGGGGTACACAGATACGCAGTATTTT
TRBV7-9	TRBD1	15	TRBJ1-1	CASSSFQGANTEAFF	TGTGCCAGCAGCTCCTTCCAGGGGGCGAACACTGAAGCTTTCTTT
TRBV11-2	-	17	TRBJ2-3	CASSLEGRASLTDTQYF	TGTGCCAGCAGCTTAGAGGGCCGGGCTAGTTTGACAGATACGCAGTATTTT
TRBV5-6	TRBD2	16	TRBJ2-1	CASSLLGTRVLSEQFF	TGTGCCAGCAGCTTGTTAGGGACTAGAGTCCTCAGTGAGCAGTTCTTC